The sequence of this T cell receptor (beta chain) was determined in a study of blood T cell repertoires in COVID-19. This CDR3 is built from 15 residues. Germline CDR1 and CDR2: SGHNT and YYREEE (reference sequence). Trimming took 0 bases from V and 0 from J, leaving 9 bases between them. Original processing notes: The authors estimated nucleated cell counts from reference gene primer amplification. TCRdb's table, derived via immunoSEQ multiplex PCR, lists solely in-frame clones and lacks some. That table furnishes V, J and clone size, whereas the DNA furnished D and trimming. The repertoire holds about 290,000 clones, with around nine tenths as singletons. In Cohort 3, a recovered donor had either two negative PCRs, clearance, or symptom resolution.

This chain joins TRBV5-4 and TRBJ1-1; D gene uncertain. The sequenced sample consisted of PBMCs or T cells enriched from blood (not recorded which). The clonotype was recovered from a woman between 40 and 55 years old who had recovered from COVID-19. The CDR3 sequence is CASSLAGLMNTEAFF. The CDR3 DNA is TGTGCCAGCAGCTTGGCCGGACTGATGAACACTGAAGCTTTCTTT.